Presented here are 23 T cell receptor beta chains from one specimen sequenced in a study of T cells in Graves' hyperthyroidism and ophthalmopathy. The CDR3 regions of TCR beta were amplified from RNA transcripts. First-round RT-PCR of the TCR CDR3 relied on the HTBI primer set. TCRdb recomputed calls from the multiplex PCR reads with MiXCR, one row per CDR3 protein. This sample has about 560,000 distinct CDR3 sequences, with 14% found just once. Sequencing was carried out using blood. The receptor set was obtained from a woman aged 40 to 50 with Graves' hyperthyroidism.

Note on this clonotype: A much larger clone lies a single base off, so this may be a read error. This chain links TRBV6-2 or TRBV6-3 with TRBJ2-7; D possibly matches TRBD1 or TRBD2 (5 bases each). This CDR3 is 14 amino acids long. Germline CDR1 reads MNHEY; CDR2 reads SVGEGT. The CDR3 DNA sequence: TGTCCCAGCAGTGGGGACCCCCGCTCCTACGAGCAGTACTTC. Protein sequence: CPSSGDPRSYEQYF.

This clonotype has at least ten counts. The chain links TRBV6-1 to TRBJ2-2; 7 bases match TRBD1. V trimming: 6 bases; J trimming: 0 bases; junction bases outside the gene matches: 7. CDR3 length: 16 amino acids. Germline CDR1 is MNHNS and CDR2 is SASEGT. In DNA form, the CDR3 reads TGTGCCAGCAGACCCGGGACAGCGACGAACACCGGGGAGCTGTTTTTT. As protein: CASRPGTATNTGELFF.

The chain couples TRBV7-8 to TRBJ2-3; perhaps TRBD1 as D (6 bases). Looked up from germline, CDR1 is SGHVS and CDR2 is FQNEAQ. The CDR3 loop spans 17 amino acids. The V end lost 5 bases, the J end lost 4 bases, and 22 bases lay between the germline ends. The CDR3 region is CASSLDRDIFRSDTQYF. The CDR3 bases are TGTGCCAGCAGCCTTGACCGGGACATTTTTCGTTCAGATACGCAGTATTTT. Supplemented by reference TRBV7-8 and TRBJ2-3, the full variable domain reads GAGVSQSPRYKVAKRGQDVALRCDPISGHVSLFWYQQALGQGPEFLTYFQNEAQLDKSGLPSDRFFAERPEGSVSTLKIQRTQQEDSAVYLCASSLDRDIFRSDTQYFGPGTRLTVL.

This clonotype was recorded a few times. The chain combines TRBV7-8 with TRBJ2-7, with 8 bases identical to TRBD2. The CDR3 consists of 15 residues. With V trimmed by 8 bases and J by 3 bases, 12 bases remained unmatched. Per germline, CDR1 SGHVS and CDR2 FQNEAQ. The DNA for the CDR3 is TGTGCCAGCGCATACCAACTAGCGGTTAACTACGAGCAGTACTTC. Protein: CASAYQLAVNYEQYF.

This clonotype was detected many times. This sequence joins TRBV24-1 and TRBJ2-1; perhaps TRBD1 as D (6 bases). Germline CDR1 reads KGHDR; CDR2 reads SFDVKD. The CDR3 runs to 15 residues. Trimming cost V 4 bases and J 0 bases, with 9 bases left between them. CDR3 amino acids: CATSETGSSYNEQFF. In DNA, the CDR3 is TGTGCCACCAGTGAAACAGGGAGCTCCTACAATGAGCAGTTCTTC.

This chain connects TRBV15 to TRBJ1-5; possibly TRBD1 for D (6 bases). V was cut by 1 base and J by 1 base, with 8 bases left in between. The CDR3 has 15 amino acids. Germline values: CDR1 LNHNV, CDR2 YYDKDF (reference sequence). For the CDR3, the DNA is TGTGCCACCAGCAGAGGCGGACAGAGCAATCAGCCCCAGCATTTT. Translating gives CATSRGGQSNQPQHF.

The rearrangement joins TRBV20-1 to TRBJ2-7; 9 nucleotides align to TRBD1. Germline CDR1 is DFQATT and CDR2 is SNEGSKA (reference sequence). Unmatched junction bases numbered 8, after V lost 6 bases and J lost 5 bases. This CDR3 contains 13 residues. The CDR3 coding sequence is TGCAGTGCCGCCGGGACAGGGTTGCACGAGCAGTACTTC. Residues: CSAAGTGLHEQYF.

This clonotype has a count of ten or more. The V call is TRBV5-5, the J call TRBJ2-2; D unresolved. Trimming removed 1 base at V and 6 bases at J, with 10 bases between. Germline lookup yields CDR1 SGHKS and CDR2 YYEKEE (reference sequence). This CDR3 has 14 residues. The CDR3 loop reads CASSLLAAPGELFF. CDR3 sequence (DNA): TGTGCCAGCAGCTTGTTGGCAGCGCCCGGGGAGCTGTTTTTT.

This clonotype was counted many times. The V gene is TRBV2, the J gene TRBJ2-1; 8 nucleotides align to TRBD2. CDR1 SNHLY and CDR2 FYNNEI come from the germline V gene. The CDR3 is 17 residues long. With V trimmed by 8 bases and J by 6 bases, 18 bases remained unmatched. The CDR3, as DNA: TGTGCCAGCGGAGTTTATAGCGGGATGGCCCTAGGCAATGAGCAGTTCTTC. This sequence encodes CASGVYSGMALGNEQFF. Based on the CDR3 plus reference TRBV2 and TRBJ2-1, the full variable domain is EPEVTQTPSHQVTQMGQEVILRCVPISNHLYFYWYRQILGQKVEFLVSFYNNEISEKSEIFDDQFSVERPDGSNFTLKIRSTKLEDSAMYFCASGVYSGMALGNEQFFGPGTRLTVL.

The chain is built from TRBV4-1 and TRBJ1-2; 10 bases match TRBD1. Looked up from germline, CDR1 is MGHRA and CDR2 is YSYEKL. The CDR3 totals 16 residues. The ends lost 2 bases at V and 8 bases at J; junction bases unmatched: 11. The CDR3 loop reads CASSQRLTGTGEGYTF. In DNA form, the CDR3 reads TGCGCCAGCAGCCAACGGCTCACTGGGACAGGGGAGGGCTACACCTTC.

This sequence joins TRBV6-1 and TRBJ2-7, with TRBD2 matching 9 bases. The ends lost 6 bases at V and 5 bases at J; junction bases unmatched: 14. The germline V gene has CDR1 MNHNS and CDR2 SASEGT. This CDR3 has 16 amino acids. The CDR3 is CASRQRPSGTSDEQYF. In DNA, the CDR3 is TGTGCCAGCAGGCAACGGCCTAGCGGGACTTCCGACGAGCAGTACTTC.

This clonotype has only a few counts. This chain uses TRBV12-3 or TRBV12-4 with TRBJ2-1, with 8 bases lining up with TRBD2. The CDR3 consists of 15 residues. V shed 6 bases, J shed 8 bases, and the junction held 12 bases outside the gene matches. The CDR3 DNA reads TGTGCCAGCAGGAGGTTCGGGACTAGTAACGATGAGCAGTTCTTC. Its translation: CASRRFGTSNDEQFF.

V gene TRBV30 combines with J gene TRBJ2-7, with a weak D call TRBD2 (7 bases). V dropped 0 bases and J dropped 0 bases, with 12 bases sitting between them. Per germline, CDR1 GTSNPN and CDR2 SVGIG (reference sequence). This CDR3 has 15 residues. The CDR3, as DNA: TGTGCCTGGAGTGTAGTTGGGGGGGCCTCCTACGAGCAGTACTTC. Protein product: CAWSVVGGASYEQYF.

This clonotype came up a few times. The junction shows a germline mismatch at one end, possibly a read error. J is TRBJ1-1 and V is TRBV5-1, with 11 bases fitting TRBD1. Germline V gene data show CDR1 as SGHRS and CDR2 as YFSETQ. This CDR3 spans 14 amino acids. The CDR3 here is CAGSSGQGATEAFF. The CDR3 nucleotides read TGCGCCGGCAGCAGCGGACAGGGGGCCACTGAAGCTTTCTTT.

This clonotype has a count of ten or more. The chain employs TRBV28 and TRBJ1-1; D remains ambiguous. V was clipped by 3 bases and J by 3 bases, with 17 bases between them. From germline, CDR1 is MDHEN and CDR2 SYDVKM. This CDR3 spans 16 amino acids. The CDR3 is CASSFITRGIDTEAFF. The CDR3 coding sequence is TGTGCCAGCAGTTTCATCACCAGAGGGATAGACACTGAAGCTTTCTTT.

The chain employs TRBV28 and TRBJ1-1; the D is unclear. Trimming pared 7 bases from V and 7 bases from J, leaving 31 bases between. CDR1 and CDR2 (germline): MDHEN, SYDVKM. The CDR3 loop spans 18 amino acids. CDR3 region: CASTQTTRKRGPTGEAFF. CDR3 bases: TGTGCCAGCACCCAAACGACTCGCAAACGTGGGCCTACGGGTGAAGCTTTCTTT.

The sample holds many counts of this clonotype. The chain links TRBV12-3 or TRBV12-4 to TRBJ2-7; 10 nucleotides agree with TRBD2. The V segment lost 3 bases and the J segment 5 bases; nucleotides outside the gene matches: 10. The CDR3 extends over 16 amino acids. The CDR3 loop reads CASSLGPSGRGHEQYF. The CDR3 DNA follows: TGTGCCAGCAGTTTGGGTCCTAGCGGGAGAGGCCACGAGCAGTACTTC.

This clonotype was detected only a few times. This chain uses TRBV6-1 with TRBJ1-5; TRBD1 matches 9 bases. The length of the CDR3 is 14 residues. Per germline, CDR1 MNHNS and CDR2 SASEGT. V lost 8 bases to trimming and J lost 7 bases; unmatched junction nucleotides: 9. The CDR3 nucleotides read TGTGCCAGCCGCTCCGGGACAGGGCAACAGCCCCAGCATTTT. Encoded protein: CASRSGTGQQPQHF.

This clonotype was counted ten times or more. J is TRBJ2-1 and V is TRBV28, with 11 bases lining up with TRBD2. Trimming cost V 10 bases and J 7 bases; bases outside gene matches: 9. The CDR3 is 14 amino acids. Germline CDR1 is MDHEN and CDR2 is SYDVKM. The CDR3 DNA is TGTGCCATCACTACTAGCGGGAGCCGAAATGAGCAGTTCTTC. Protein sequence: CAITTSGSRNEQFF.

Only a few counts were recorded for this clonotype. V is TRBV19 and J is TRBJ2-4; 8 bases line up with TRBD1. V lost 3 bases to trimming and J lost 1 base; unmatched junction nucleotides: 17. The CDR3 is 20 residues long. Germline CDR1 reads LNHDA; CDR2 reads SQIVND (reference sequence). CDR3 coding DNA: TGTGCCAGTAGTATCCCCAATCCCTTCGACAGGGGTGTTGCCAAAAACATTCAGTACTTC. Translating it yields CASSIPNPFDRGVAKNIQYF.

This CDR3 reads CASSSSYRANEQFF. DNA of the CDR3: TGTGCCAGCAGTTCTTCTTACAGGGCCAATGAGCAGTTCTTC. This chain links TRBV6-1 with TRBJ2-1; D may be TRBD1 (6 bases). V was clipped by 5 bases and J by 6 bases, with 14 bases between them. Germline CDR1 MNHNS, CDR2 SASEGT. CDR3 length: 14 residues.

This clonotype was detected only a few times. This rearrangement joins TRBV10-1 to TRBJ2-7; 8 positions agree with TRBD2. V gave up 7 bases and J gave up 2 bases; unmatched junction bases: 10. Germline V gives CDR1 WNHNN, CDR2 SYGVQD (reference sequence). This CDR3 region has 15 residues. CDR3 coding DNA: TGCGCCAGCACTTTCGGACTAGCAGCAACCTACGAGCAGTACTTC. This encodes CASTFGLAATYEQYF.

The CDR3 protein is CASSKQGQGSQETQYF. In DNA, the CDR3 is TGTGCCAGTAGTAAGCAAGGTCAGGGCTCCCAAGAGACCCAGTACTTC. The chain carries TRBV19 and TRBJ2-5, with a tentative D call TRBD1 (5 bases). Trimming left V 4 bases short and J 1 base short, with 16 bases between. This CDR3 region has 16 residues. Germline-derived CDR1 and CDR2 are LNHDA and SQIVND (reference sequence).